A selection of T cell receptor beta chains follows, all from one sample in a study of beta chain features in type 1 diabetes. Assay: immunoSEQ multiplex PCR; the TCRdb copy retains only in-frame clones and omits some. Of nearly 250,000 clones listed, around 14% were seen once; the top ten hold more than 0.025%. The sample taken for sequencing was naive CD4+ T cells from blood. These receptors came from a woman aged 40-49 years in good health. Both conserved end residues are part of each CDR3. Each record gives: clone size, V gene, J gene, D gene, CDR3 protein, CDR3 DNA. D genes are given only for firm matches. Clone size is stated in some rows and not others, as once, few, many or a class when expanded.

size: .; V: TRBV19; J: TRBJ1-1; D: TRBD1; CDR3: CASSQLTGWTTEAFF; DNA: TGTGCCAGTAGTCAATTGACAGGGTGGACCACTGAAGCTTTCTTT
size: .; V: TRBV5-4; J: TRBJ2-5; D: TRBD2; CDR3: CASRTGLAVQETQYF; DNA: TGTGCCAGCAGAACCGGACTAGCGGTGCAAGAGACCCAGTACTTC
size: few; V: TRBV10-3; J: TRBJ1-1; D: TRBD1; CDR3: CAIRPQGREAFF; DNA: TGTGCCATCAGACCACAGGGGAGGGAAGCTTTCTTT
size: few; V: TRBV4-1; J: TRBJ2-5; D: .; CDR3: CASSQPYRGTQETQYF; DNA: TGCGCCAGCAGCCAACCTTACCGGGGTACCCAAGAGACCCAGTACTTC
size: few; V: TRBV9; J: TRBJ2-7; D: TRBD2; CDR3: CASSVELAGIYEQYF; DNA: TGTGCCAGCAGCGTAGAACTAGCGGGGATTTACGAGCAGTACTTC
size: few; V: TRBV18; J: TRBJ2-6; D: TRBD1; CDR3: CASSLSGTGRSAGANVLTF; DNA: TGTGCCAGCTCACTCTCCGGGACAGGGAGATCCGCTGGGGCCAACGTCCTGACTTTC
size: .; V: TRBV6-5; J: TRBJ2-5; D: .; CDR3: CASSYSPTEETQYF; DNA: TGTGCCAGCAGTTACTCGCCGACAGAAGAGACCCAGTACTTC
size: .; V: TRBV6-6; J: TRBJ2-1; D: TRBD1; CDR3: CASTGTGLYNEQFF; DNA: TGTGCCAGCACCGGGACAGGGCTATACAATGAGCAGTTCTTC
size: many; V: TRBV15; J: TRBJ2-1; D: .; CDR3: CATSRVGRVDDEQFF; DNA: TGTGCCACCAGCAGAGTGGGCAGGGTTGACGATGAGCAGTTCTTC
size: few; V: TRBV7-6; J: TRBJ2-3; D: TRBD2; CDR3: CASSLGVSGGAADTQYF; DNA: TGTGCCAGCAGCTTAGGCGTTAGCGGGGGGGCGGCGGATACGCAGTATTTT
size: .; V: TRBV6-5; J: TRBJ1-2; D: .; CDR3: CASSYLRANYGYTF; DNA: TGTGCCAGCAGTTACCTCAGGGCAAACTATGGCTACACCTTC
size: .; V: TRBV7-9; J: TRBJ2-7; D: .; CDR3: CASSLSVPGSGEQYF; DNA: TGTGCCAGCAGCTTGTCTGTTCCAGGGTCTGGCGAGCAGTACTTC
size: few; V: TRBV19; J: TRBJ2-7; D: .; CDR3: CATPGHPWNEQYF; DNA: TGTGCCACCCCGGGACACCCCTGGAACGAGCAGTACTTC
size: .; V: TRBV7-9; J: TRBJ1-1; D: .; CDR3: CASSPQGFTEAFF; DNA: TGTGCCAGCAGCCCGCAGGGTTTCACTGAAGCTTTCTTT
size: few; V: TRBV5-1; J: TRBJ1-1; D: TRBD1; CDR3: CASRQGSRTEAFF; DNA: TGCGCCAGCAGACAGGGGAGTAGAACTGAAGCTTTCTTT
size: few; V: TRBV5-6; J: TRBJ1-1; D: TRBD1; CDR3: CASSPDRATEAFF; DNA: TGTGCCAGCAGCCCAGACAGGGCCACTGAAGCTTTCTTT
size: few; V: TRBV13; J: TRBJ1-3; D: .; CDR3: CASSLIRSAPGNTIYF; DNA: TGTGCCAGCAGCTTAATCCGGTCTGCCCCCGGAAACACCATATATTTT
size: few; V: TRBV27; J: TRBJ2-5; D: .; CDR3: CASSLFETGPRETQYF; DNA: TGTGCCAGCAGTCTCTTCGAGACAGGTCCCAGGGAGACCCAGTACTTC
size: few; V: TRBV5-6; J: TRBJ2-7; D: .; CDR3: CASSMDSYEQYF; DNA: TGTGCCAGCAGCATGGACAGCTACGAGCAGTACTTC
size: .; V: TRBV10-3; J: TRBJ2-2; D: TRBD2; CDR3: CAITGGATGELFF; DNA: TGTGCCATCACCGGGGGGGCGACCGGGGAGCTGTTTTTT
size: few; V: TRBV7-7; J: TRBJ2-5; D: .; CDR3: CASSPTGEGETQYF; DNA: TGTGCCAGCAGCCCGACAGGGGAGGGAGAGACCCAGTACTTC
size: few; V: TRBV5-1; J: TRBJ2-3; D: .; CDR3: CASSFPFRTDTQYF; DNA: TGCGCCAGCAGCTTCCCCTTTCGCACAGATACGCAGTATTTT
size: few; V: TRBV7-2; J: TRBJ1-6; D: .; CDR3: CASSFQAANSPLHF; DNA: TGTGCCAGCAGCTTCCAGGCCGCCAATTCACCCCTCCACTTT
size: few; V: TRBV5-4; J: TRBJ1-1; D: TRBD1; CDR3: CASSRGTAPRNTEAFF; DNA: TGTGCCAGCAGCCGAGGGACAGCCCCGAGGAACACTGAAGCTTTCTTT
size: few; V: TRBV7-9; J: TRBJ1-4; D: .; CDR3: CASSLWTSTNEKLFF; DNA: TGTGCCAGCAGCTTATGGACTTCAACTAATGAAAAACTGTTTTTT
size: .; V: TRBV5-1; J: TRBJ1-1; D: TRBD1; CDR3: CASSLTPGGRDTEAFF; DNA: TGCGCCAGCAGCTTGACACCAGGGGGCAGGGACACTGAAGCTTTCTTT
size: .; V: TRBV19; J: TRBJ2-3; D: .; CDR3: CASSRRDFGASDTQYF; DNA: TGTGCCAGTAGTCGAAGGGACTTTGGGGCCTCAGATACGCAGTATTTT
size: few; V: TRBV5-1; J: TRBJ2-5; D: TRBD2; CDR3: CASAGEGSETQYF; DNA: TGCGCCAGCGCCGGGGAGGGGTCAGAGACCCAGTACTTC
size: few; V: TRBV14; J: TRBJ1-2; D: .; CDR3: CASSQATGWYGYTF; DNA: TGTGCCAGCAGCCAAGCTACAGGGTGGTATGGCTACACCTTC
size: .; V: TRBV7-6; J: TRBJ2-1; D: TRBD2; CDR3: CASSGRQGLAVNNEQFF; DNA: TGTGCCAGCAGCGGTAGACAGGGACTAGCGGTGAACAATGAGCAGTTCTTC
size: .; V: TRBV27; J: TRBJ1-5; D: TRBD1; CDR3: CASSLTTGFSNQPQHF; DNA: TGTGCCAGCAGTTTAACGACAGGGTTCAGCAATCAGCCCCAGCATTTT
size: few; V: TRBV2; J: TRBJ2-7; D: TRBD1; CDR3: CASREDRGGSYEQYF; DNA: TGTGCCAGCAGGGAGGACAGGGGAGGTTCCTACGAGCAGTACTTC
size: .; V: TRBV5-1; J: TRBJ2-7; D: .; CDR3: CASSLARGAYEQYF; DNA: TGCGCCAGCAGCTTGGCCAGGGGAGCCTACGAGCAGTACTTC
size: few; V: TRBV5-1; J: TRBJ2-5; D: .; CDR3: CASSSFRVSGETQYF; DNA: TGCGCCAGCAGCTCGTTCAGGGTGTCGGGTGAGACCCAGTACTTC
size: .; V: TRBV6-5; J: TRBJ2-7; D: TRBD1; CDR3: CASLGTASYEQYF; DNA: TGTGCCAGTCTCGGGACAGCATCCTACGAGCAGTACTTC
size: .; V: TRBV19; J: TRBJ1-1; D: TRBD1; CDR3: CASSFQGARGTEAFF; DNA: TGTGCCAGTAGTTTTCAGGGGGCAAGAGGGACTGAAGCTTTCTTT
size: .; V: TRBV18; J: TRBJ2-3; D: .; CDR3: CASSPFRADTQYF; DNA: TGTGCCAGCTCACCTTTCAGGGCAGATACGCAGTATTTT
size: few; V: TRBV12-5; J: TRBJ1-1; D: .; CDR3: CASGTGELNTEAFF; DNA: TGTGCTAGTGGTACTGGAGAACTGAACACTGAAGCTTTCTTT
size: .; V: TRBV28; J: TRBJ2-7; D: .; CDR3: CASRPTGLRGYEQYF; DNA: TGTGCCAGCAGGCCGACGGGCCTCAGGGGCTACGAGCAGTACTTC
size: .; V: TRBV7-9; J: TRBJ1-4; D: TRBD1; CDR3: CASSFFEPLRGRTNEKLFF; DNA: TGTGCCAGCAGCTTCTTTGAGCCCCTCAGGGGGCGGACTAATGAAAAACTGTTTTTT
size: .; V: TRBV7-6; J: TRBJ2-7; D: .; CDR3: CASSLSLAGASVYEQYF; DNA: TGTGCCAGCAGCTTAAGCCTGGCGGGCGCATCGGTCTACGAGCAGTACTTC
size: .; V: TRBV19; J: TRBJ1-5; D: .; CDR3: CASIPSRGQPQHF; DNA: TGTGCCAGTATTCCCTCCCGGGGTCAGCCCCAGCATTTT
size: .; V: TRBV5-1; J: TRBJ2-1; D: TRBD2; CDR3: CASSELVSGGPSSYNEQFF; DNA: TGCGCCAGCAGCGAGTTGGTTAGCGGGGGGCCCAGCTCCTACAATGAGCAGTTCTTC
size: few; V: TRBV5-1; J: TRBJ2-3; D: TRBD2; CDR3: CASSQTSGGPTDTQYF; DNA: TGCGCCAGCAGCCAGACTAGCGGGGGACCCACAGATACGCAGTATTTT
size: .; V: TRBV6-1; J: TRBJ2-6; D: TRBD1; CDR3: CASSDTGPGGPSGANVLTF; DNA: TGTGCCAGCAGTGATACTGGGCCAGGGGGCCCCTCTGGGGCCAACGTCCTGACTTTC
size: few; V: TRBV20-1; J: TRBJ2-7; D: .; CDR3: CSARGLDEQYF; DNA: TGCAGTGCCCGCGGTTTGGACGAGCAGTACTTC
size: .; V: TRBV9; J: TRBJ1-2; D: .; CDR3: CASSVGGSYGYTF; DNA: TGTGCCAGCAGCGTAGGCGGGTCCTATGGCTACACCTTC
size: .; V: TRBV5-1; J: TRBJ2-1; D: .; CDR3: CASRKGGLNEQFF; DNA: TGCGCCAGCAGGAAGGGAGGCCTTAATGAGCAGTTCTTC
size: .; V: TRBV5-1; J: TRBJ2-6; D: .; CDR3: CASSLDGGSGANVLTF; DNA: TGCGCCAGCAGCTTGGATGGAGGGTCTGGGGCCAACGTCCTGACTTTC
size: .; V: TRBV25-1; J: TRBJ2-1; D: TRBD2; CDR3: CASSDYAGAYNEQFF; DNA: TGTGCCAGCAGTGATTACGCGGGGGCCTACAATGAGCAGTTCTTC
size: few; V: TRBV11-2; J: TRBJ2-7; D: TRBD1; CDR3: CASGVEGGGEQYF; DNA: TGTGCCAGCGGAGTAGAAGGGGGCGGGGAGCAGTACTTC
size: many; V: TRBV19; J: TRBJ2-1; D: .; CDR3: CASRQPYNEQFF; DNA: TGTGCCAGTAGACAGCCGTACAATGAGCAGTTCTTC
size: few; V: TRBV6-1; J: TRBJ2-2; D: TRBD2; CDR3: CASSLTSGGGELFF; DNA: TGTGCCAGCAGTCTGACTAGCGGGGGTGGGGAGCTGTTTTTT